Here is one TCR beta chain with its context. CDR3 length: 16 amino acids. CDR1 is MRHNA and CDR2 is SNTAGT in the germline V gene. V was pared by 0 bases and J by 1 base, with 11 bases between. These data are taken from a study of blood T cell repertoires in COVID-19. Study-level background: From the United States, Italy and Spain came samples of acute and convalescent COVID-19. T cells, B-cell-depleted T cells, or PBMCs supplied cDNA or gDNA.

Source study methods: Amplification of reference gene primers was used by the study to estimate nucleated cell counts. Profiled with immunoSEQ multiplex PCR; TCRdb holds only in-frame clones, not every one. From that table come the V and J calls and clone size; the DNA was used to work out D and trimming. The sample includes around 450,000 clones, about 89% of them seen just once. The receptor comes from a woman aged 25-40 years with acute or convalescent COVID-19. The chain joins TRBV6-4 to TRBJ2-3; weak D call: TRBD1 (5 bases). Sequencing was done on a sample of peripheral blood. DNA for the CDR3: TGTGCCAGCAGTGACTCAGGGGCAGGAGGCACAGATACGCAGTATTTT. Amino acid sequence: CASSDSGAGGTDTQYF.